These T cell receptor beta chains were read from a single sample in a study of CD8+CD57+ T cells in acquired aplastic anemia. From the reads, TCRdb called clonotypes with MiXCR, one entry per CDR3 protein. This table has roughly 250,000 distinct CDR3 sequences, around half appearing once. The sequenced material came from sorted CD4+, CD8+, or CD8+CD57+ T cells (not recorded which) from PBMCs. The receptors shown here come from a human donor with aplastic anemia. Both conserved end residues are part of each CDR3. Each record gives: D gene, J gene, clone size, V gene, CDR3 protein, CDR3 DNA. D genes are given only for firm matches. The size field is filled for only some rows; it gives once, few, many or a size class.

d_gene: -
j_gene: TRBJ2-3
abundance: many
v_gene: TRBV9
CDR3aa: CASSVEGGTDTQYF
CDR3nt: TGTGCCAGCAGCGTAGAAGGGGGCACAGATACGCAGTATTTT

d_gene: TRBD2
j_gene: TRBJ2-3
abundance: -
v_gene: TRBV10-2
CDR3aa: CASTGLAGGADTQYF
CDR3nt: TGCGCCAGCACTGGACTAGCGGGAGGGGCAGATACGCAGTATTTT

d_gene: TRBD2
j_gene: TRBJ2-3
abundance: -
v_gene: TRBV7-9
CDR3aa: CASSERGSYNEQYF
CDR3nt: TGTGCCAGCAGCGAGCGGGGCTCCTACAATGAGCAGTATTTT

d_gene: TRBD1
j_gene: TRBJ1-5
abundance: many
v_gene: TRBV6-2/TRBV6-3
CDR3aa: CASSWTGFDQPQHF
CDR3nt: TGTGCCAGCAGCTGGACAGGGTTCGATCAGCCCCAGCATTTT

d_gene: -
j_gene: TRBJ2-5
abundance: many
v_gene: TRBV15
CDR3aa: CATSRDGTQYF
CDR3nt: TGTGCCACCAGCAGAGATGGGACCCAGTACTTC

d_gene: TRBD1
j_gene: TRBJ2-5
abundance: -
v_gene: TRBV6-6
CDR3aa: CASSYRDRGRETQYF
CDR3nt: TGTGCCAGCAGTTACCGGGACAGGGGGAGAGAGACCCAGTACTTC

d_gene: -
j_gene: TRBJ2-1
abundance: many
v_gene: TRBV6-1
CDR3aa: CASRDTDYNEQFF
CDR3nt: TGTGCCAGCAGGGACACAGACTACAATGAGCAGTTCTTC

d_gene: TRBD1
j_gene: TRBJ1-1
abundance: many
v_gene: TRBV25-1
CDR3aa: CASSIGGNGAFF
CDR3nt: TGTGCCAGCAGTATAGGGGGCAATGGGGCTTTCTTT

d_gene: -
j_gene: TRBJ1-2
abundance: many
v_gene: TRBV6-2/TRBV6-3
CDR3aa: CASKGGAEDGYTF
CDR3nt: TGTGCCAGCAAAGGAGGAGCAGAGGATGGCTACACCTTC

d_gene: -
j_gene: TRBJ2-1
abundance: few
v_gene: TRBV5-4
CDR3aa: CASSLEQGRYNEQFF
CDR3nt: TGTGCCAGCAGCTTGGAACAGGGGAGGTACAATGAGCAGTTCTTC

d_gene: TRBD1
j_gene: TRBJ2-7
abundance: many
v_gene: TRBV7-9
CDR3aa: CASSLGTGGHEQYF
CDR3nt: TGTGCCAGCAGCTTAGGAACAGGGGGTCACGAGCAGTACTTC

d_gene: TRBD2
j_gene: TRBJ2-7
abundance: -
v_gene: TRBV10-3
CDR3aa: CAISSGSSEQYF
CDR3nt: TGTGCCATCTCTAGCGGGAGTTCCGAGCAGTACTTC

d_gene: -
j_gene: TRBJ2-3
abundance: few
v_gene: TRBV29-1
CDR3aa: CSVDDPDTQYF
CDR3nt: TGCAGCGTTGATGACCCGGATACGCAGTATTTT

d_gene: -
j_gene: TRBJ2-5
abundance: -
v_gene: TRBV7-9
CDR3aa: CASSFEKETQYF
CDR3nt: TGTGCCAGCAGCTTTGAGAAAGAGACCCAGTACTTC

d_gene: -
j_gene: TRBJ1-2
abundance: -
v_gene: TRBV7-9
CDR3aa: CASSLALHGYTF
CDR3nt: TGTGCCAGCAGCTTAGCTCTCCATGGCTACACCTTC

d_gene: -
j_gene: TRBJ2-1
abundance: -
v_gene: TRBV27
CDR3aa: CASSGAGPYNEQFF
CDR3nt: TGTGCCAGCAGCGGGGCAGGGCCCTACAATGAGCAGTTCTTC

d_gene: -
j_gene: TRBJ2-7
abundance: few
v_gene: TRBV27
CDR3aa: CASSPAIFSYEQYF
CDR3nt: TGTGCCAGCAGTCCTGCGATTTTTTCCTACGAGCAGTACTTC

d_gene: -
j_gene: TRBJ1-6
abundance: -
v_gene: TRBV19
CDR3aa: CASSPQTGNLHF
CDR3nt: TGTGCCAGTAGTCCTCAGACCGGCAACCTCCACTTT

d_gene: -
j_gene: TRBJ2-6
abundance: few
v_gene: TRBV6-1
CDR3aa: CASGYRETGADVLTF
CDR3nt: TGTGCCAGCGGATACAGGGAAACTGGGGCCGACGTCCTGACTTTC

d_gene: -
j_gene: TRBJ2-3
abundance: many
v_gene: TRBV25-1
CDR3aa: CASSDGATTDTQYF
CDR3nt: TGTGCCAGCAGTGACGGCGCTACTACAGATACGCAGTATTTT

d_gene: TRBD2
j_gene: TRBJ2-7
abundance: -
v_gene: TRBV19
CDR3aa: CASSRGGVGLETHEQYF
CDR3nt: TGTGCCAGTTCCCGCGGGGGTGTCGGACTAGAGACCCACGAGCAGTACTTC

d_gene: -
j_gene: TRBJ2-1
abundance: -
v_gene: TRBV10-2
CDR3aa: CASLDGARSYNEQFF
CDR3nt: TGCGCCAGCCTTGACGGGGCCCGTTCCTACAATGAGCAGTTCTTC